The subject of this entry is one TCR beta chain. The antigen it binds to is not known. One base away there is no much larger clone; base qualities are not given. These data come from a study of control samples from healthy donors and cancer patients (dated by TCRdb to 2020 to 2021). The library was obtained by the immunoSEQ multiplex PCR assay. TCRdb limited this immuneACCESS table to in-frame rearrangements with V and J called. A share of clones is missing; checked studies link under half to unresolved V genes, and the rest is unexplained. Within this sample are fewer than 150,000 clones, with 80% to 95% of them counted one time only. The top ten hold about 7.2% of the sample. This sequence was found in a woman aged 18-29 years in good health. The source material was blood.

The CDR3 here reads CASSNTGTVYGYTF. The nucleotide sequence reads as follows: TGCGCCAGCAGCAACACCGGGACAGTCTATGGCTACACCTTC. The rearrangement joined TRBV5-1 to TRBJ1-2; TRBD1 fits 7 bases in the junction. V loses 4 bases at its end and J loses 4 bases; junction bases beyond the gene matches: 7. The CDR3 has 14 amino acids, counting the end cysteine and phenylalanine. The retained sequence is limited to the CDR3, 42 bases, with the frame set at the first base. Per the germline V gene, SGHRS is the CDR1 and YFSETQ is the CDR2.